In this sample, the clone carrying this TCR beta chain turned up many times. The data originate from a study of CD8 T cells in ankylosing spondylitis. In TCRdb, the 5' RACE reads were re-called with MiXCR into one record per CDR3 protein. In the table there are tens of thousands of distinct CDR3 sequences, about 7% of which are singletons. Material: blood, either unsorted or a sorted T cell fraction (not recorded which). The TCR comes from a male donor with ankylosing spondylitis or in good health (not recorded which).

CDR3 loop: CASSLGQNTGELFF. CDR3 bases: TGCGCCAGCAGCTTGGGGCAGAACACCGGGGAGCTGTTTTTT. The rearrangement uses TRBV5-1 and TRBJ2-2; D is unclear. The germline V gene encodes CDR1 SGHRS and CDR2 YFSETQ. CDR3 size: 14 residues. Trimming removed 0 bases from V and 1 base from J, with 4 bases in between.